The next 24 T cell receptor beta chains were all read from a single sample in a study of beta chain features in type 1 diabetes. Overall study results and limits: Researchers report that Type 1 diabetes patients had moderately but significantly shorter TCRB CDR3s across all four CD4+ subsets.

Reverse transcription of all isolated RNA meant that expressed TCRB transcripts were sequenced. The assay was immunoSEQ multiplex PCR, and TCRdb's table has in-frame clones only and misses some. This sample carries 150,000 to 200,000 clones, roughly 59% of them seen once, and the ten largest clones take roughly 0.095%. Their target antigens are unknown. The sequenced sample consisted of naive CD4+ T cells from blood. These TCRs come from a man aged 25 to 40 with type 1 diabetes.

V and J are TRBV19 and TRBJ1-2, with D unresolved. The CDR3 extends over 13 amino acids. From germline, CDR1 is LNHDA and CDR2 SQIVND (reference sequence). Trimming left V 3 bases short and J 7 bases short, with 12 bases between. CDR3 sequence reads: CASSMGVASGYTF. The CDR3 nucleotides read TGTGCCAGTAGTATGGGAGTTGCCAGTGGCTACACCTTC.

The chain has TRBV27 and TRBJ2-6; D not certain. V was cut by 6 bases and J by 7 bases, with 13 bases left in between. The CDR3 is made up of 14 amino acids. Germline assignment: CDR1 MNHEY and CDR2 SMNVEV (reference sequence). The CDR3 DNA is TGTGCCAGCAGAGCGTATCTAGGAGCCAACGTCCTGACTTTC. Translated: CASRAYLGANVLTF.

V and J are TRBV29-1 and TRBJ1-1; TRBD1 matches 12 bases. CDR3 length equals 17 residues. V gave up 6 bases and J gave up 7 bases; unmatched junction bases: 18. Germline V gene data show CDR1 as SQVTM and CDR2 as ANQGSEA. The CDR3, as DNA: TGCAGCGTCGTACCGGTTGGGACAGGGGGCCGGGATGGTGAAGCTTTCTTT. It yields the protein CSVVPVGTGGRDGEAFF.

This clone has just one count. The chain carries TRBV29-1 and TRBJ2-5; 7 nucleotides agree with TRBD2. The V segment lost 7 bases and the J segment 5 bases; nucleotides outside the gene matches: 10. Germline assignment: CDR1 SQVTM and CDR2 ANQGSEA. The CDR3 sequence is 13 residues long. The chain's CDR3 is CSESRGEGETQYF. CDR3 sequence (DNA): TGCAGCGAATCACGCGGGGAGGGGGAGACCCAGTACTTC.

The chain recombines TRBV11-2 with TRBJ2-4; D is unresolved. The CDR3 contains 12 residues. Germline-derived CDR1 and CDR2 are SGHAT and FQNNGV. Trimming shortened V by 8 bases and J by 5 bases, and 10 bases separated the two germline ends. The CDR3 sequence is CASRQSENIQYF. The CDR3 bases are TGTGCCAGCCGCCAGTCGGAAAACATTCAGTACTTC.

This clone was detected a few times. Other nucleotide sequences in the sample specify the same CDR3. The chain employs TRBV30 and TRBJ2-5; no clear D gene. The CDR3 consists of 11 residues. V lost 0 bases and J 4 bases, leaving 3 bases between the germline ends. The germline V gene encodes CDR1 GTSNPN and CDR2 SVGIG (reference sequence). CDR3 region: CAWSVGETQYF. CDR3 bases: TGTGCCTGGAGTGTTGGAGAGACCCAGTACTTC.

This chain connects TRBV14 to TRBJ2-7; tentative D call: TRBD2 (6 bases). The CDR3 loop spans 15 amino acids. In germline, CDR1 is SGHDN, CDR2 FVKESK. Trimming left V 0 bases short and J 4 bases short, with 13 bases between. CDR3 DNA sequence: TGTGCCAGCAGCCAAGATGAGGCGCGGGGATACGAGCAGTACTTC. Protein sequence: CASSQDEARGYEQYF.

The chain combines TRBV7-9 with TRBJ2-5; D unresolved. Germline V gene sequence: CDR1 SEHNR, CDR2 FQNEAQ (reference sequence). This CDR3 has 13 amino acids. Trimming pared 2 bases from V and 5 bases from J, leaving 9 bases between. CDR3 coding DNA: TGTGCCAGCAGCTTAAACAGCCAGGAGACCCAGTACTTC. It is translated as CASSLNSQETQYF. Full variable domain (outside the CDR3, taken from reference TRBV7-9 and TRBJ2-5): DTGVSQNPRHKITKRGQNVTFRCDPISEHNRLYWYRQTLGQGPEFLTYFQNEAQLEKSRLLSDRFSAERPKGSFSTLEIQRTEQGDSAMYLCASSLNSQETQYFGPGTRLLVL.

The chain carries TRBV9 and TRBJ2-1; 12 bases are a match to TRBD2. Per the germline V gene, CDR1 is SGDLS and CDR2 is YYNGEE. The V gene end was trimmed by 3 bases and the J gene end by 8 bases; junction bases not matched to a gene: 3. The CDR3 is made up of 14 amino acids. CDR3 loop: CASSATSGGHEQFF. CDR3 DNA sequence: TGTGCCAGCAGCGCGACTAGCGGGGGACATGAGCAGTTCTTC.

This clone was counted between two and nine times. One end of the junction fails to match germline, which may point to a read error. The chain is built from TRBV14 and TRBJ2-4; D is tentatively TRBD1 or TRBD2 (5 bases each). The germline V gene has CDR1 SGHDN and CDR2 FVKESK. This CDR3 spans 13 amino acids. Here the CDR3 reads CASSQAGAGTVFF. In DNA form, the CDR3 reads TGTGCCAGCAGCCAAGCTGGGGCCGGGACCGTATTCTTC.

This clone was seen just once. In nucleotides, the CDR3 is TGTGCCAGCAGCCCCCTTAGCGGGGGGGAAGTCGAGACCCAGTACTTC. Its protein is CASSPLSGGEVETQYF. The chain employs TRBV9 and TRBJ2-5; 11 nucleotides match TRBD2. The germline gives CDR1 SGDLS, CDR2 YYNGEE. The CDR3 runs 16 residues. Unmatched junction bases numbered 10, after V lost 4 bases and J lost 5 bases.

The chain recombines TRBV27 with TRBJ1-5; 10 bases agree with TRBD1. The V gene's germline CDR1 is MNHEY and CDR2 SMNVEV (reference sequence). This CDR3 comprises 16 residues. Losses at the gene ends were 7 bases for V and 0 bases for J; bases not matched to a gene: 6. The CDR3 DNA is TGTGCCAGCAAAGGGACAGGGGACCTTAGCAATCAGCCCCAGCATTTT. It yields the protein CASKGTGDLSNQPQHF.

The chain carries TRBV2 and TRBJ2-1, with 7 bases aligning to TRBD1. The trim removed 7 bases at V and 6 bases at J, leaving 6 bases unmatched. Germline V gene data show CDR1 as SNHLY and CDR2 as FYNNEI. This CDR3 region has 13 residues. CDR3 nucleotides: TGTGCCAGCACTACGACAGGGAGCAATGAGCAGTTCTTC. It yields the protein CASTTTGSNEQFF.

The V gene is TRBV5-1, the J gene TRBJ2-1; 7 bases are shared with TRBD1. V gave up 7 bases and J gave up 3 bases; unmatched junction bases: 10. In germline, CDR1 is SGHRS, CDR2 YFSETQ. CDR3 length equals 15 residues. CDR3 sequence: CASGMPGQLYNEQFF. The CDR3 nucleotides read TGCGCCAGCGGAATGCCGGGACAGCTCTACAATGAGCAGTTCTTC.

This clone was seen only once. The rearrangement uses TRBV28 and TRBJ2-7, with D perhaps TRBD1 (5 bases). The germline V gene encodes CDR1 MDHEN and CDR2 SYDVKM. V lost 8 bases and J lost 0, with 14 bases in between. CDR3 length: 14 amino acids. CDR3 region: CASWGLGDSYEQYF. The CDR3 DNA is TGTGCCAGCTGGGGATTAGGGGACTCCTACGAGCAGTACTTC.

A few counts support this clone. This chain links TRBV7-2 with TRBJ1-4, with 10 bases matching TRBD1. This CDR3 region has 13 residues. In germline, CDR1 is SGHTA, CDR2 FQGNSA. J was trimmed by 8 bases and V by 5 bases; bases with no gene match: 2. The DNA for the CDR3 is TGTGCCAGCAGCCTGGACAGGGGGGAAAAACTGTTTTTT. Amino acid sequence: CASSLDRGEKLFF.

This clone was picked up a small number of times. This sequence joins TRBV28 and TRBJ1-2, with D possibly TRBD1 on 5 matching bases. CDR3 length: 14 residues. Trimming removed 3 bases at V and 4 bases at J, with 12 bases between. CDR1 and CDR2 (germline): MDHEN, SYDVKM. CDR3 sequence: CASSLGDSSYGYTF. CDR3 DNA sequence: TGTGCCAGCAGTTTGGGTGACAGCTCCTATGGCTACACCTTC.

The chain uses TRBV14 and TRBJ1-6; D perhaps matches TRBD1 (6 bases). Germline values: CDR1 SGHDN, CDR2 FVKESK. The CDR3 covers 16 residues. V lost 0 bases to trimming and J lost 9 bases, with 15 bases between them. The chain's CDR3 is CASSQDRAGDGSPLHF. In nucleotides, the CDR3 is TGTGCCAGCAGCCAAGATCGGGCAGGGGACGGTTCACCCCTCCACTTT. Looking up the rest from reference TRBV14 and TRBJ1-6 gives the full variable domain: EAGVTQFPSHSVIEKGQTVTLRCDPISGHDNLYWYRRVMGKEIKFLLHFVKESKQDESGMPNNRFLAERTGGTYSTLKVQPAELEDSGVYFCASSQDRAGDGSPLHFGNGTRLTVT.

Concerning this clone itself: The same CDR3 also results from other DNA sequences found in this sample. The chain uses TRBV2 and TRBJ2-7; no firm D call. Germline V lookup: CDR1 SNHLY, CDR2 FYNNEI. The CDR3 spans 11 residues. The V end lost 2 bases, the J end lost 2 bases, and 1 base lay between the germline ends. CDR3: CASSETYEQYF. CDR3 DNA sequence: TGTGCCAGCAGTGAAACCTACGAGCAGTACTTC.

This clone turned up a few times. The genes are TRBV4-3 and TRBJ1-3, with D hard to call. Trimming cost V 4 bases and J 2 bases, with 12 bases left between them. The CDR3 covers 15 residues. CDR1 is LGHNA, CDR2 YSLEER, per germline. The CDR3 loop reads CASSLGGKAGNTIYF. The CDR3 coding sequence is TGCGCCAGCAGCCTAGGAGGGAAAGCTGGAAACACCATATATTTT.

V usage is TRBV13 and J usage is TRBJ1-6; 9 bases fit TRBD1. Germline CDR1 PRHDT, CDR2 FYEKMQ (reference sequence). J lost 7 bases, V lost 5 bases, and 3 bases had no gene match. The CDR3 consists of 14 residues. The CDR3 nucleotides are TGTGCCAGCAGCACGGACAGGGGAAATTCACCCCTCCACTTT. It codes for CASSTDRGNSPLHF.

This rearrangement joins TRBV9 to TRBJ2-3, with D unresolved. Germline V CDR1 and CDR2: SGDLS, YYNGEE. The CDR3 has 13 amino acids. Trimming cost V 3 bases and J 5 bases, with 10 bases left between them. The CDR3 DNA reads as TGTGCCAGCAGCGCTAACAATAGAGATACGCAGTATTTT. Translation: CASSANNRDTQYF.

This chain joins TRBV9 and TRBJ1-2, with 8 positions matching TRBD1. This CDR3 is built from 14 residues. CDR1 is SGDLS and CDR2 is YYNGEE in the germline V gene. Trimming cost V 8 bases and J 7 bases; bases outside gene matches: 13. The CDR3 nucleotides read TGTGCCAGTAATCCCTCCGCAGGGGGCTCTGGCTACACCTTC. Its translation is CASNPSAGGSGYTF.

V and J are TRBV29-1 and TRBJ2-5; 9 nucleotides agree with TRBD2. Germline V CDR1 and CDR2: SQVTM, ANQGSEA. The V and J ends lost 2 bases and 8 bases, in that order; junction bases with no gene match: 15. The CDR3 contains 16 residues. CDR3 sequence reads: CSVELSLAGPPGTQYF. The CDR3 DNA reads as TGCAGCGTTGAACTGTCTCTAGCGGGGCCCCCGGGAACCCAGTACTTC. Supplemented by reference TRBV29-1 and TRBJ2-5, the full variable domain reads SAVISQKPSRDICQRGTSLTIQCQVDSQVTMMFWYRQQPGQSLTLIATANQGSEATYESGFVIDKFPISRPNLTFSTLTVSNMSPEDSSIYLCSVELSLAGPPGTQYFGPGTRLLVL.